This T cell receptor beta chain was identified during a study of tumor-infiltrating lymphocytes in primary liver carcinoma. Across the study: By surgical resection, the patients were treated for their primary liver carcinoma. Study-wide results and limits: The study used bulk unsorted samples and so did not compare CD4+ and CD8+ repertoires.

Notes on this clonotype: Its antigen remains unidentified.

With a constant-region primer, TCR beta cDNA was made from approximately 450 ng of total RNA. Libraries for TCR beta were built through three nested multiplex PCR rounds, which together made up a slightly modified ARM-PCR procedure. The two initial PCR rounds, ten to eleven cycles each, used TRBV1-TRBV30 forward and C-beta reverse primers. MiXCR was run by TCRdb on the multiplex PCR reads, yielding one entry per CDR3 protein. The sample lists roughly 180,000 distinct CDR3 sequences, 50% to 75% seen once, with approximately 65% in the top ten. It was unsorted whole blood that yielded blood RNA, and germline DNA was also extracted. V trimming: 4 bases; J trimming: 7 bases; junction bases outside the gene matches: 13. There are 16 residues in the CDR3. Looked up from germline, CDR1 is MDHEN and CDR2 is SYDVKM.

The chain recombines TRBV28 with TRBJ2-1, with 7 bases that match TRBD1. The sample comprised peripheral blood. The clonotype comes from a man aged 35 to 55 with primary liver carcinoma and hepatitis B virus infection. In DNA, the CDR3 is TGTGCCAGCAGTTCCCTGGGACAGACCCAATGGAATGAGCAGTTCTTC. It codes for CASSSLGQTQWNEQFF.